This is a list of T cell receptor beta chains from one sample in a study of cytomegalovirus exposure and HLA in healthy donors. Profiling relied on immunoSEQ multiplex PCR, and the TCRdb table lists in-frame clones only, not all of them. Its table lists 100,000 to 150,000 clones. The sample taken for sequencing was PBMCs. The origin of the receptors is a middle-aged woman in good health and CMV-seropositive. The CDR3 runs from the conserved cysteine through the conserved F or W. Fields, in order: D gene, J gene, V gene, CDR3 DNA, CDR3 protein. A D gene is named only where the DNA matches it firmly.

d_call: -; j_call: TRBJ2-7; v_call: TRBV4-3; cdr3_nt: TGCGCCAGCAGCCAAGTGACTGGGAGCTCCTACGAGCAGTACTTC; cdr3_aa: CASSQVTGSSYEQYF
d_call: TRBD2; j_call: TRBJ2-5; v_call: TRBV15; cdr3_nt: TGTGCCACCAGCAGAGATGGGGTGGGACTAGCCTCTCCAGAGACCCAGTACTTC; cdr3_aa: CATSRDGVGLASPETQYF
d_call: -; j_call: TRBJ2-7; v_call: TRBV28; cdr3_nt: TGTGCCAGCAGGACCGGTAGGGGTTCGGCCTACGAGCAGTACTTC; cdr3_aa: CASRTGRGSAYEQYF
d_call: -; j_call: TRBJ2-7; v_call: TRBV5-4; cdr3_nt: TGTGCCAGCAGCCAGGGACAAGCCTACGAGCAGTACTTC; cdr3_aa: CASSQGQAYEQYF
d_call: -; j_call: TRBJ1-1; v_call: TRBV27; cdr3_nt: TGTGCCAGCAGTTTATCGACGATCAGGCACCTGAACACTGAAGCTTTCTTT; cdr3_aa: CASSLSTIRHLNTEAFF
d_call: TRBD1; j_call: TRBJ1-1; v_call: TRBV27; cdr3_nt: TGTGCCAGCAGTTGGGACAGGGAATACACTGAAGCTTTCTTT; cdr3_aa: CASSWDREYTEAFF
d_call: -; j_call: TRBJ2-2; v_call: TRBV7-2; cdr3_nt: TGTGCCAGCAGCTTAGTGTCGAGCGGGGAGCTGTTTTTT; cdr3_aa: CASSLVSSGELFF
d_call: -; j_call: TRBJ1-2; v_call: TRBV4-1; cdr3_nt: TGCGCCAGCAGCCAACCTCGGGGGGGGCCGAGCTATGGCTACACCTTC; cdr3_aa: CASSQPRGGPSYGYTF
d_call: -; j_call: TRBJ2-5; v_call: TRBV7-3; cdr3_nt: TGTGCCAGCAGCTTATGGGCAGAAGAGACCCAGTACTTC; cdr3_aa: CASSLWAEETQYF
d_call: -; j_call: TRBJ1-2; v_call: TRBV15; cdr3_nt: TGTGCCACCAGCAGAGATCTAGGACAGAGGGGCTATGGCTACACCTTC; cdr3_aa: CATSRDLGQRGYGYTF
d_call: TRBD1; j_call: TRBJ1-5; v_call: TRBV30; cdr3_nt: TGTGCCTGGACCCCAATTGGACAGGGCAATCAGCCCCAGCATTTT; cdr3_aa: CAWTPIGQGNQPQHF
d_call: -; j_call: TRBJ2-7; v_call: TRBV6-5; cdr3_nt: TGTGCCAGCAGTTTCGCTCAGGACAGCCCCTACGAGCAGTACTTC; cdr3_aa: CASSFAQDSPYEQYF
d_call: TRBD2; j_call: TRBJ2-5; v_call: TRBV5-5; cdr3_nt: TGTGCCAGCAGTCCTAGCGGGAGGGCCGAGGAGACCCAGTACTTC; cdr3_aa: CASSPSGRAEETQYF
d_call: -; j_call: TRBJ2-7; v_call: TRBV7-9; cdr3_nt: TGTGCCAGCAGCTTTAGCTCCTACGAGCAGTACTTC; cdr3_aa: CASSFSSYEQYF
d_call: -; j_call: TRBJ1-5; v_call: TRBV27; cdr3_nt: TGTGCCAGCAGTTTATTAGCAGGGGCAGGACAGCCCCAGCATTTT; cdr3_aa: CASSLLAGAGQPQHF
d_call: -; j_call: TRBJ2-1; v_call: TRBV5-4; cdr3_nt: TGTGCCAGCAGTAAAAGCGACAGTATCTATGAGCAGTTCTTC; cdr3_aa: CASSKSDSIYEQFF
d_call: -; j_call: TRBJ2-6; v_call: TRBV7-2; cdr3_nt: TGTGCCAGCAGCCCCAGGGCTGGGGCCAACGTCCTGACTTTC; cdr3_aa: CASSPRAGANVLTF
d_call: -; j_call: TRBJ2-3; v_call: TRBV5-4; cdr3_nt: TGTGCCAGCAGCTTGGACCTTACAGGAAGGCCAGATACGCAGTATTTT; cdr3_aa: CASSLDLTGRPDTQYF
d_call: -; j_call: TRBJ1-5; v_call: TRBV19; cdr3_nt: TGTGCCAGTAGTATAAAGGGGGACAGCAATCAGCCCCAGCATTTT; cdr3_aa: CASSIKGDSNQPQHF
d_call: TRBD1; j_call: TRBJ2-7; v_call: TRBV6-5; cdr3_nt: TGTGCCAGCAGCCGACAGGGGGTAATCGAGCAGTACTTC; cdr3_aa: CASSRQGVIEQYF
d_call: TRBD2; j_call: TRBJ2-5; v_call: TRBV27; cdr3_nt: TGTGCCAGCCATTGGGAGGGAGAGACCCAGTACTTC; cdr3_aa: CASHWEGETQYF
d_call: -; j_call: TRBJ2-7; v_call: TRBV28; cdr3_nt: TGTGCCAGCAGTTTATGTAGGGCCTTGGGAGGCGAGCAGTACTTC; cdr3_aa: CASSLCRALGGEQYF
d_call: TRBD1; j_call: TRBJ2-2; v_call: TRBV6-4; cdr3_nt: TGTGCCAGCAGTGTTTTGCAGGGGGCAGGAACCGGGGAGCTGTTTTTT; cdr3_aa: CASSVLQGAGTGELFF
d_call: -; j_call: TRBJ2-2; v_call: TRBV2; cdr3_nt: TGTGCGGGGAGGAGCCCGAACACCGGGGAGCTGTTTTTT; cdr3_aa: CAGRSPNTGELFF
d_call: -; j_call: TRBJ2-7; v_call: TRBV7-9; cdr3_nt: TGTGCCAGCAGCTCGGGCGGGCTAAGCTACGAGCAGTACTTC; cdr3_aa: CASSSGGLSYEQYF
d_call: -; j_call: TRBJ1-6; v_call: TRBV6-4; cdr3_nt: TGTGCCAGCGCACTAAACCCGGTGGATTCACCCCTCCACTTT; cdr3_aa: CASALNPVDSPLHF
d_call: TRBD2; j_call: TRBJ2-2; v_call: TRBV30; cdr3_nt: TGTGCCTGGAGGGAGACTAGCATGGGGGAGCTGTTTTTT; cdr3_aa: CAWRETSMGELFF
d_call: -; j_call: TRBJ2-1; v_call: TRBV4-1; cdr3_nt: TGCGCCAGCAGCCAAGAAGTGGGAGTGGAGCAGTTCTTC; cdr3_aa: CASSQEVGVEQFF
d_call: -; j_call: TRBJ2-7; v_call: TRBV7-2; cdr3_nt: TGTGCCAGCAGCTTAGGATCCAGCGCCGAGTACGAGCAGTACTTC; cdr3_aa: CASSLGSSAEYEQYF
d_call: -; j_call: TRBJ2-1; v_call: TRBV5-1; cdr3_nt: TGCGCCAGCAGACTTGAAGAAGGGGCCCTAGGGCGGTTCTTC; cdr3_aa: CASRLEEGALGRFF
d_call: -; j_call: TRBJ2-2; v_call: TRBV18; cdr3_nt: TGTGCCAGCTCACCACAGGGGTCCAACACCGGGGAGCTGTTTTTT; cdr3_aa: CASSPQGSNTGELFF
d_call: -; j_call: TRBJ2-1; v_call: TRBV13; cdr3_nt: TGTGCCAGCAGCTCAGGACTAAACAATGAGCAGTTCTTC; cdr3_aa: CASSSGLNNEQFF
d_call: -; j_call: TRBJ1-1; v_call: TRBV27; cdr3_nt: TGTGCCAGCAGTTTATCCGCGTCCGTCCTTAACACTGAAGCTTTCTTT; cdr3_aa: CASSLSASVLNTEAFF
d_call: -; j_call: TRBJ2-7; v_call: TRBV5-4; cdr3_nt: TGTGCCAGCAGCTTGGACTTGGGGGCGAACGAGCAGTACTTC; cdr3_aa: CASSLDLGANEQYF
d_call: TRBD2; j_call: TRBJ2-7; v_call: TRBV4-3; cdr3_nt: TGCGCCAGCAGCCTGGGACTAACGGGGGTTTACGAGCAGTACTTC; cdr3_aa: CASSLGLTGVYEQYF
d_call: TRBD1; j_call: TRBJ1-4; v_call: TRBV15; cdr3_nt: TGTGCCACCAGCAGAGATAGGGACAGAACTAATGAAAAACTGTTTTTT; cdr3_aa: CATSRDRDRTNEKLFF
d_call: TRBD1; j_call: TRBJ2-5; v_call: TRBV6-1; cdr3_nt: TGTGCCAGCAGTGCCCGGGACAGGGGGGAAGAGACCCAGTACTTC; cdr3_aa: CASSARDRGEETQYF
d_call: -; j_call: TRBJ1-1; v_call: TRBV28; cdr3_nt: TGTGCCAGCAGTTTACGGGTCTACACTGAAGCTTTCTTT; cdr3_aa: CASSLRVYTEAFF
d_call: TRBD2; j_call: TRBJ2-2; v_call: TRBV10-3; cdr3_nt: TGTGCCATCAGTGAGGGACTAGCGGGGTTCGCGAACACCGGGGAGCTGTTTTTT; cdr3_aa: CAISEGLAGFANTGELFF
d_call: TRBD2; j_call: TRBJ2-1; v_call: TRBV7-6; cdr3_nt: TGTGCCAGCTCTGGACTAGCGGGGAAGAGGGAGCAGTTCTTC; cdr3_aa: CASSGLAGKREQFF
d_call: -; j_call: TRBJ2-2; v_call: TRBV7-3; cdr3_nt: TGTGCCAGCAGCTTATCTGGGGGGAGCCCCGGGGTCGGGGAGCTGTTTTTT; cdr3_aa: CASSLSGGSPGVGELFF
d_call: TRBD1; j_call: TRBJ2-1; v_call: TRBV5-8; cdr3_nt: TGTGCCAGCTCTCCTAGGGGGCGTTACAATGAGCAGTTCTTC; cdr3_aa: CASSPRGRYNEQFF
d_call: -; j_call: TRBJ2-1; v_call: TRBV5-1; cdr3_nt: TGCGCCAGCAGCTTGAAGGAGGTAGCTAAGAATGAGCAGTTCTTC; cdr3_aa: CASSLKEVAKNEQFF
d_call: -; j_call: TRBJ1-4; v_call: TRBV23-1; cdr3_nt: TGCGCCAGCAGTCCCCCCACAGGCCCAAATGAAAAACTGTTTTTT; cdr3_aa: CASSPPTGPNEKLFF
d_call: -; j_call: TRBJ2-5; v_call: TRBV10-3; cdr3_nt: TGTGCCATGTCCCTAGACGGGAGCCTTCAAGAGACCCAGTACTTC; cdr3_aa: CAMSLDGSLQETQYF
d_call: TRBD1; j_call: TRBJ2-3; v_call: TRBV15; cdr3_nt: TGTGCCACCAGCAGAGCTGCCCTAGGGGGCAGGGAGTATTTT; cdr3_aa: CATSRAALGGREYF
d_call: TRBD2; j_call: TRBJ2-3; v_call: TRBV11-2; cdr3_nt: TGTGCCACTGCACTAGCGGCCTCCACAGATACGCAGTATTTT; cdr3_aa: CATALAASTDTQYF